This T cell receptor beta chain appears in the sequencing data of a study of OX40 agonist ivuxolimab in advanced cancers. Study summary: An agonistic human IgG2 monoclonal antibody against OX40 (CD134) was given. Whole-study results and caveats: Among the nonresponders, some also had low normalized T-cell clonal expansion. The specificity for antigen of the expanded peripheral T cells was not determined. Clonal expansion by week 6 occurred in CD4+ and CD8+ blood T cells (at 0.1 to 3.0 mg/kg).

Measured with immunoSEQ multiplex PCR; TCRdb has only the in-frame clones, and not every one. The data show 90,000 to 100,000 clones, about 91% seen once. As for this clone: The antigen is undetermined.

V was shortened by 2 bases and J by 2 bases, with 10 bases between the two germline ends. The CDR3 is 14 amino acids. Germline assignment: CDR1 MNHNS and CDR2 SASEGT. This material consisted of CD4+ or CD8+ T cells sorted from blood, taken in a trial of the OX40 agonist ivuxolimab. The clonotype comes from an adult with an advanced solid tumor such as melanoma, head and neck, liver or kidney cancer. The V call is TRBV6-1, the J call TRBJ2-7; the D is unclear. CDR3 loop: CASSEPPVTYEQYF. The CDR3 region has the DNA TGTGCCAGCAGTGAACCCCCAGTGACCTACGAGCAGTACTTC.